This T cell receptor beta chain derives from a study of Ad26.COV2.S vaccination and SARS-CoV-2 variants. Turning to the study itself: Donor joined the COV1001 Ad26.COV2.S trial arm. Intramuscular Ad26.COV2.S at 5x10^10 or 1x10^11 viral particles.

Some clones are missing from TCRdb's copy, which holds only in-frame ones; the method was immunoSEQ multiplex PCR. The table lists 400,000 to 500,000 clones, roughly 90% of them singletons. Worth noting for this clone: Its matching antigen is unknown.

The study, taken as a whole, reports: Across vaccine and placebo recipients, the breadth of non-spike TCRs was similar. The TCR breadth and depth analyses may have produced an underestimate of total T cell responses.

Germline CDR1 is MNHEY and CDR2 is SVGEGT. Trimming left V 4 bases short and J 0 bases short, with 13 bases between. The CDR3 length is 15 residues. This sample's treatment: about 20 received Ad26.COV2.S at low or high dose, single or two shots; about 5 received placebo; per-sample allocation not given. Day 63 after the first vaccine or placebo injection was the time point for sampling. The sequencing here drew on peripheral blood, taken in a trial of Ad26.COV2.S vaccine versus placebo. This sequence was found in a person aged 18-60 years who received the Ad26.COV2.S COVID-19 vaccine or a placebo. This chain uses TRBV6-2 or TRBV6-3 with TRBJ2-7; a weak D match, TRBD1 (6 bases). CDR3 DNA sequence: TGTGCCAGCAGTTTGAGACAGGCGGGCTCCTACGAGCAGTACTTC. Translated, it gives CASSLRQAGSYEQYF.